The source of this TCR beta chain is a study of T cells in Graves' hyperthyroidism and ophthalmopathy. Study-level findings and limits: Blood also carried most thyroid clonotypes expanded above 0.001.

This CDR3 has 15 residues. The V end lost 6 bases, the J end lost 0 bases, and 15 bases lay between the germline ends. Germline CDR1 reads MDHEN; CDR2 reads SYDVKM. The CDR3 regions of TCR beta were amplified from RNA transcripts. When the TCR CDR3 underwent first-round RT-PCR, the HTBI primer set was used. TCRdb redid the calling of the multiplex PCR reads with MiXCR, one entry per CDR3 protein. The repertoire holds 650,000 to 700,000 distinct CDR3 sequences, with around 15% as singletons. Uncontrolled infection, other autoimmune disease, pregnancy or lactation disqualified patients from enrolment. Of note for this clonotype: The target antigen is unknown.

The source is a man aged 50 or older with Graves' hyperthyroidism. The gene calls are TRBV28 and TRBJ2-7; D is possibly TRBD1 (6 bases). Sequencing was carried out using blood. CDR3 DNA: TGTGCCAGCAGCTTAGTTGGACAGTACTCCTACGAGCAGTACTTC. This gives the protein CASSLVGQYSYEQYF. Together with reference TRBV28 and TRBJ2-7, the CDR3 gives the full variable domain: DVKVTQSSRYLVKRTGEKVFLECVQDMDHENMFWYRQDPGLGLRLIYFSYDVKMKEKGDIPEGYSVSREKKERFSLILESASTNQTSMYLCASSLVGQYSYEQYFGPGTRLTVT.